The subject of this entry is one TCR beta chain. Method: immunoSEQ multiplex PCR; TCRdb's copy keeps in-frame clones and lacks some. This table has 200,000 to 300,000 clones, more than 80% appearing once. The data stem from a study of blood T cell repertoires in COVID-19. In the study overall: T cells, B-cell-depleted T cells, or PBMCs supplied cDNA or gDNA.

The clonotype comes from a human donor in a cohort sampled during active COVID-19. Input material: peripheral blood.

CDR3 nucleotide sequence: TGTGCCAGTAGTATAGGACGGGAGGTTCAAGAGACCCAGTACTTC. This sequence encodes CASSIGREVQETQYF. V and J are TRBV19 and TRBJ2-5, with 7 positions matching TRBD2. The CDR3 loop spans 15 amino acids. Trimming cost V 1 base and J 2 bases; bases outside gene matches: 4. Per the germline V gene, CDR1 is LNHDA and CDR2 is SQIVND (reference sequence).